Each of the 22 T cell receptor beta chains below was sequenced from the same sample in a study of tumor-infiltrating lymphocytes in glioblastoma multiforme. Three nested ARM-PCR rounds with V-beta and C-beta primers built TCRB libraries. TCRdb used MiXCR to reprocess the multiplex PCR reads, holding one entry per CDR3 protein. The table shows about 15,000 distinct CDR3 sequences, with 65% to 80% occurring only once. The sequenced material came from brain tumor tissue. The receptors come from a male donor with glioblastoma.

The gene calls are TRBV5-4 and TRBJ2-1; 7 bases line up with TRBD1. The CDR3 is made up of 14 amino acids. Germline V lookup: CDR1 SGHNT, CDR2 YYREEE (reference sequence). The V gene end was trimmed by 7 bases and the J gene end by 10 bases; junction bases not matched to a gene: 14. CDR3 region: CASSSGTELHEQFF. In DNA form, the CDR3 reads TGTGCCAGCTCCTCCGGGACAGAACTCCACGAGCAGTTCTTC.

About this clonotype: The junction departs from germline at one end; a sequencing error may be responsible. J is TRBJ1-1 and V is TRBV2; D gene ambiguous. This CDR3 is built from 13 residues. Germline CDR1 is SNHLY and CDR2 is FYNNEI. The CDR3 is CASGDNSNTEAIF. CDR3 sequence (DNA): TGTGCCAGCGGTGACAACTCGAACACTGAAGCTATCTTT.

The DNA of the CDR3 is TGTGCCTGGAGTAGAATGTTAAGCTCCTACAATTCGCAGTTCTTC. It is translated as CAWSRMLSSYNSQFF. The rearrangement uses TRBV30 and TRBJ2-1; D uncertain. Germline values: CDR1 GTSNPN, CDR2 SVGIG (reference sequence). The CDR3 spans 15 residues. The V and J ends lost 2 bases and 12 bases respectively, with 23 bases between them.

For this clonotype: A read error is likely, as this CDR3 ends without the conserved phenylalanine or tryptophan. The chain recombines TRBV19 with TRBJ2-1; D remains ambiguous. Germline CDR1 LNHDA, CDR2 SQIVND (reference sequence). The CDR3 sequence is 14 residues long. The V and J ends lost 7 bases and 2 bases respectively, with 12 bases between them. The CDR3 DNA reads TGTGCCAGTAACTCGGTGAGCCCCTACAATGAGCAGTTCTCC. Protein product: CASNSVSPYNEQFS.

As for this clonotype: Here the CDR3 omits its conserved ending phenylalanine or tryptophan, so a read error is the likely source. V and J are TRBV11-2 and TRBJ1-2; possibly TRBD1 for D (6 bases). Germline loops: CDR1 SGHAT, CDR2 FQNNGV. CDR3 length equals 15 residues. Written as DNA, the CDR3 is TGTGCCGGCAGCCTCTCGTCGGGGGCGGGTTATGGCTACACCTCA. It codes for CAGSLSSGAGYGYTS.

The J gene is TRBJ2-1, the V gene TRBV4-1, with TRBD2 matching 10 bases. The CDR3 is 17 amino acids. Unmatched junction bases numbered 11, after V lost 3 bases and J lost 6 bases. Germline assignment: CDR1 MGHRA and CDR2 YSYEKL. The CDR3 DNA is TGCGCCAGCAGCCAGCCCCCGGAGCGGGGGGGCCGCAATGAGCAGTTCTTC. This sequence encodes CASSQPPERGGRNEQFF.

This clonotype was seen once. Mismatch with germline at one junction end may stem from a read error. V is TRBV29-1 and J is TRBJ2-1; a weak D match, TRBD2 (7 bases). The length of the CDR3 is 14 residues. CDR1 is SQVTM, CDR2 ANQGSEA, per germline. The CDR3: CSVEGGLTAGEQFF. The DNA of the CDR3 is TGCAGTGTTGAAGGGGGACTAACGGCCGGTGAGCAGTTCTTC.

V gene TRBV29-1 combines with J gene TRBJ2-7; D is ambiguous. Germline V gene data show CDR1 as SQVTM and CDR2 as ANQGSEA. The CDR3 has 12 amino acids. The CDR3 loop is CCALPSSYEQYF. The CDR3 DNA reads as TGCTGCGCCTTACCCTCCTCCTACGAGCAGTACTTC.

The chain couples TRBV5-5 to TRBJ1-5, with D tentatively TRBD1 (5 bases). V lost 0 bases and J lost 0, with 10 bases in between. Germline V gene sequence: CDR1 SGHKS, CDR2 YYEKEE (reference sequence). This CDR3 is built from 16 residues. The DNA of the CDR3 is TGTGCCAGCAGCTTGGTTGGGGGGGATAGCAATCAGCCCCAGCATTTT. This sequence encodes CASSLVGGDSNQPQHF.

This clonotype was seen more than once but under ten times. V gene TRBV7-2 combines with J gene TRBJ2-7; 8 bases are a match to TRBD2. Germline V CDR1 and CDR2: SGHTA, FQGNSA. J was trimmed by 5 bases and V by 5 bases; bases with no gene match: 8. CDR3 length: 14 residues. The CDR3 sequence: CASSTTGGYDEQYF. CDR3 DNA sequence: TGTGCCAGCAGCACTACGGGGGGGTACGACGAGCAGTACTTC.

The genes are TRBV11-2 and TRBJ2-7, with D maybe TRBD2 (5 bases). From germline, CDR1 is SGHAT and CDR2 FQNNGV. CDR3 size: 14 residues. The V and J ends lost 1 base and 1 base respectively, with 8 bases between them. The CDR3 DNA reads TGTGCCAGCAGCTTAGTTCCGGGATCCTACGAGCAGTACTTC. It yields the protein CASSLVPGSYEQYF.

A note on this clonotype: An end of the junction does not agree with germline; a read error may underlie this. The CDR3: CASSQGDSAGNKQFF. The DNA for the CDR3 is TGTGCCAGCAGCCAAGGGGACTCCGCGGGCAATAAGCAGTTCTTC. The gene calls are TRBV4-2 and TRBJ2-1; possible D gene TRBD2, 6 bases. The CDR3 consists of 15 residues. The germline V gene has CDR1 LGHNA and CDR2 YNFKEQ.

Details on this clonotype: The junction and the germline gene differ at one end; a read error may be behind it. The chain combines TRBV20-1 with TRBJ2-7; a weak D match, TRBD2 (5 bases). Germline CDR1 reads DFQATT; CDR2 reads SNEGSKA (reference sequence). The CDR3 is 14 amino acids. In DNA, the CDR3 is TGCAGCCTGCGCGCCGGGATGGAGACAAGCGAGCGGTACTTC. It specifies CSLRAGMETSERYF.

The V and J genes are TRBV2 and TRBJ2-7; tentatively, D is TRBD1 or TRBD2 (5 bases each). V lost 6 bases, J lost 4 bases, and 10 bases lay in between. The CDR3 loop spans 12 amino acids. Germline assignment: CDR1 SNHLY and CDR2 FYNNEI. CDR3 in DNA: TGTGCCAGCAGGGAGGACAATTACGAGCAGTACTTC. As protein: CASREDNYEQYF.

Concerning this clonotype: This clone may be a read error of a much larger clone one base away. The chain recombines TRBV2 with TRBJ2-3, with 8 bases lining up with TRBD2. The CDR3 runs to 17 residues. The germline V gene has CDR1 SNHLY and CDR2 FYNNEI. J lost 7 bases, V lost 6 bases, and 18 bases had no gene match. The CDR3 bases are TGTGCCAGCAGAGACGGGAGGCGGGAGGCCGAGCAGTATACGCAGTATTTT. This codes for CASRDGRREAEQYTQYF.

The chain is built from TRBV20-1 and TRBJ2-5; a weak D match, TRBD1 (5 bases). The CDR3 has 11 residues. V was shortened by 5 bases and J by 5 bases, with 9 bases between the two germline ends. The germline V gene has CDR1 DFQATT and CDR2 SNEGSKA (reference sequence). The CDR3 DNA reads TGCAGTGCTCCGTCAGGGGAGACCCAGTACTTC. Translating gives CSAPSGETQYF.

Worth noting for this clonotype: Its ends do not fully match the called genes, so a read error is possible. V is TRBV5-1 and J is TRBJ1-5; D is unresolved. There are 15 residues in the CDR3. Germline assignment: CDR1 SGHRS and CDR2 YFSETQ. CDR3 in DNA: TGCGCCAGCAGCTTGGCCGGTTTTGGAGGTCAGCCCCAGCAGTTT. It encodes CASSLAGFGGQPQQF.

This clonotype was counted between two and nine times. An end of the junction does not agree with germline; a read error may underlie this. The V and J genes are TRBV20-1 and TRBJ1-2, with 8 bases matching TRBD1. From germline, CDR1 is DFQATT and CDR2 SNEGSKA (reference sequence). The CDR3 spans 15 residues. The CDR3 spells CSARDTDRANYGYTF. The CDR3 coding sequence is TGCAGTGCTAGAGACACGGACAGGGCTAACTATGGCTACACCTTT.

The V call is TRBV4-2, the J call TRBJ1-1, with TRBD1 matching over 10 bases. From germline, CDR1 is LGHNA and CDR2 YNFKEQ. There are 15 residues in the CDR3. The V segment lost 3 bases and the J segment 4 bases; nucleotides outside the gene matches: 5. In nucleotides, the CDR3 is TGTGCCAGCAGCCAGCTGGACAGGGGGAGCACTGAAGCTTTCTTT. Residues: CASSQLDRGSTEAFF.

This clonotype was recorded at least ten times. The V and J genes are TRBV5-1 and TRBJ2-2; D is unresolved. Germline values: CDR1 SGHRS, CDR2 YFSETQ. The CDR3 has 15 residues. Trimming stripped 1 base from V and 2 bases from J, with 9 bases between. In DNA, the CDR3 is TGCGCCAGCAGCTTGAGCTGGGTTAACACCGGGGAGCTGTTTTTT. This gives the protein CASSLSWVNTGELFF.

Comments on this clonotype: The CDR3 ends on some other residue instead of the conserved phenylalanine or tryptophan, so this is likely a read error. This chain links TRBV4-1 with TRBJ1-2, with 7 bases aligning to TRBD1. Germline-derived CDR1 and CDR2 are MGHRA and YSYEKL. The CDR3 contains 16 residues. CDR3 in amino acids: CASSQDRYRGNYGYTL. The CDR3 region has the DNA TGCGCCAGTAGCCAAGATCGGTACAGGGGAAACTATGGCTACACCTTA.

As concerns this clonotype: At one end, the junction sequence differs from germline, possibly due to a read error. The chain links TRBV12-3 or TRBV12-4 to TRBJ1-1; unclear D gene. There are 13 residues in the CDR3. CDR3 bases: TGTGCCATCAGTTCCGGTAGTGGCCCTGAAGCTTTCTTT. Amino acid sequence: CAISSGSGPEAFF.